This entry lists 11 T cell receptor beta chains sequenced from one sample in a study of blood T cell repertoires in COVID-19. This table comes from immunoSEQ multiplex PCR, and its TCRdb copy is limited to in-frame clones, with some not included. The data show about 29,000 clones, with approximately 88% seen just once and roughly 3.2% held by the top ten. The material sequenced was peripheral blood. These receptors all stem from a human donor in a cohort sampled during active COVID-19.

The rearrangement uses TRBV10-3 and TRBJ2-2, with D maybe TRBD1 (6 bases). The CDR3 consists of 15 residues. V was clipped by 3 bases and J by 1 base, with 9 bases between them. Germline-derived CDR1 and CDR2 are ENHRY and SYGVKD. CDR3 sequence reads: CAISDKGVNTGELFF. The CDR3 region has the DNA TGTGCCATCAGTGATAAGGGGGTGAACACCGGGGAGCTGTTTTTT.

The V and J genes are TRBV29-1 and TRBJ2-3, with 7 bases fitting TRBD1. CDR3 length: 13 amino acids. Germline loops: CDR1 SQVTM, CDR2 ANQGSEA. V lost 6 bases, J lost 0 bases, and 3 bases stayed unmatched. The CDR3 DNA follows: TGCAGCGTGTTGACAGGGAGCACAGATACGCAGTATTTT. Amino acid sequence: CSVLTGSTDTQYF.

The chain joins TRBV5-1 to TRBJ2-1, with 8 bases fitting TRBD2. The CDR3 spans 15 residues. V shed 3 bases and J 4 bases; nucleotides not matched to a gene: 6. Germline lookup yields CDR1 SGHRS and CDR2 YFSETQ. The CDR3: CASSSSGGDYNEQFF. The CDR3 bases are TGCGCCAGCAGCTCAAGCGGGGGCGATTACAATGAGCAGTTCTTC.

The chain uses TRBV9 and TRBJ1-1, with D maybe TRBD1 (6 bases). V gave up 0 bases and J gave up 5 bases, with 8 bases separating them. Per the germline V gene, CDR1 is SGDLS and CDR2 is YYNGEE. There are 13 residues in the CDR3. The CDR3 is CASSVDRETEAFF. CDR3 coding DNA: TGTGCCAGCAGCGTAGACAGGGAGACTGAAGCTTTCTTT.

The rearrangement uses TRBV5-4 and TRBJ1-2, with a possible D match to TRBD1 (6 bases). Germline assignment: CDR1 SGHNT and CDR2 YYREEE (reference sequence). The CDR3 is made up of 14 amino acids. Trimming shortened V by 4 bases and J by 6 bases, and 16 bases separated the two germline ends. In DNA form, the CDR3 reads TGTGCCAGCAGCCTCCCGTTGGGGGCGGATGGCTACACCTTC. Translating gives CASSLPLGADGYTF.

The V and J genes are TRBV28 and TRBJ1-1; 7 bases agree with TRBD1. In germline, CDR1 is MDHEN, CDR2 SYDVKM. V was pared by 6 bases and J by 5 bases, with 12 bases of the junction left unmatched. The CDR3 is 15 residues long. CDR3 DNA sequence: TGTGCCAGCAGGCCTACAGGGGCCCCGGGGACTGAAGCTTTCTTT. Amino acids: CASRPTGAPGTEAFF.

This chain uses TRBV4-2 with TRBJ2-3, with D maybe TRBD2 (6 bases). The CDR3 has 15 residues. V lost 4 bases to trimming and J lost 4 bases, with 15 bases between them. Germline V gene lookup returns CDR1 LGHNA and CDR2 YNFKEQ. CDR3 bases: TGTGCCAGCAGCCGGAGGGTCGAGGGCGCAGATACGCAGTATTTT. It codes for CASSRRVEGADTQYF.

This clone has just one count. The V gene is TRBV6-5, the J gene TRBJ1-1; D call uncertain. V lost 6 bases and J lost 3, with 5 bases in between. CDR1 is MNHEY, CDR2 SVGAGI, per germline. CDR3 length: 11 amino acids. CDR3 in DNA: TGTGCCAGCAGACACCACACTGAAGCTTTCTTT. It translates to CASRHHTEAFF.

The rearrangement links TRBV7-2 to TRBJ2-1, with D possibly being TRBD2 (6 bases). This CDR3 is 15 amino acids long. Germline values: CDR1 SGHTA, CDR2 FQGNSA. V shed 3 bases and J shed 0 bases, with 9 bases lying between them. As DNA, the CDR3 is TGTGCCAGCAGCTTTTGGGGGGACTCCTACAATGAGCAGTTCTTC. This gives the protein CASSFWGDSYNEQFF.

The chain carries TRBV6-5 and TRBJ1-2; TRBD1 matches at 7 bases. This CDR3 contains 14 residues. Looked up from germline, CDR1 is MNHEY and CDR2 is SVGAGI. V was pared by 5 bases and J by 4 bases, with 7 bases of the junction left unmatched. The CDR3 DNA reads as TGTGCCAGCAGTCCCGGGACAGCCATCTATGGCTACACCTTC. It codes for CASSPGTAIYGYTF.

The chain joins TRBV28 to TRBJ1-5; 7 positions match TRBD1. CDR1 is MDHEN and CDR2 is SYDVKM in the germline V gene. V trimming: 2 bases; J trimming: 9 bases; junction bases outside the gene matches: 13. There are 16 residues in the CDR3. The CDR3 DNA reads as TGTGCCAGCAGTTTAAGTGGTGAGCCAGGGGGATTGCCCCAGCATTTT. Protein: CASSLSGEPGGLPQHF.